Following are 30 T cell receptor beta chains from one sample sequenced in a study of cytomegalovirus exposure and HLA in healthy donors. In the PCR, 60 Vbeta and 13 Jbeta primers were used. The assay was immunoSEQ multiplex PCR, and TCRdb's table has in-frame clones only and misses some. The sample has roughly 200,000 clones, roughly 80% seen once; the top ten hold about 0.64%. The material sequenced was PBMCs. The receptors derive from a boy aged 5-17 years in good health and CMV-seronegative.

V usage is TRBV7-3 and J usage is TRBJ1-1; D is unresolved. Looked up from germline, CDR1 is SGHTA and CDR2 is FQGTGA. Trimming cost V 0 bases and J 4 bases, with 9 bases left between them. This CDR3 has 14 amino acids. The CDR3 sequence: CASSLTAVGTEAFF. Here the CDR3 DNA reads TGTGCCAGCAGCTTAACGGCGGTAGGCACTGAAGCTTTCTTT.

The V call is TRBV11-3, the J call TRBJ2-1; a possible D gene is TRBD1 (6 bases). This CDR3 has 15 residues. CDR1 and CDR2 from the germline V gene are SGHNT and YENEEA. V lost 5 bases and J lost 1, with 12 bases in between. The CDR3 here is CASSPEQGSYNEQFF. The CDR3 DNA follows: TGTGCCAGCAGCCCAGAACAGGGATCCTACAATGAGCAGTTCTTC. The entire variable domain, with the rest obtained from reference TRBV11-3 and TRBJ2-1, is as follows: EAGVVQSPRYKIIEKKQPVAFWCNPISGHNTLYWYLQNLGQGPELLIRYENEEAVDDSQLPKDRFSAERLKGVDSTLKIQPAELGDSAVYLCASSPEQGSYNEQFFGPGTRLTVL.

The V and J genes are TRBV5-1 and TRBJ2-3, with D tentatively TRBD2 (7 bases). V shed 2 bases and J shed 2 bases, with 12 bases lying between them. This CDR3 has 15 amino acids. The germline gives CDR1 SGHRS, CDR2 YFSETQ. As DNA, the CDR3 is TGCGCCAGCAGCTTTTCGGGGGGCGTCACAGATACGCAGTATTTT. Translation: CASSFSGGVTDTQYF.

V is TRBV7-8 and J is TRBJ2-7; 7 nucleotides align to TRBD2. This CDR3 contains 15 residues. Germline V lookup: CDR1 SGHVS, CDR2 FQNEAQ. The J segment lost 0 bases and the V segment lost 4 bases, leaving 6 bases of the junction unmatched. CDR3 bases: TGTGCCAGCAGCTGGGAAGCGGGATACTCCTACGAGCAGTACTTC. Protein: CASSWEAGYSYEQYF.

This chain connects TRBV15 to TRBJ1-2; 8 nucleotides line up with TRBD1. This CDR3 is 14 amino acids long. The V and J ends lost 7 bases and 8 bases, in that order; junction bases with no gene match: 12. Germline values: CDR1 LNHNV, CDR2 YYDKDF (reference sequence). DNA of the CDR3: TGTGCCACCATGGATGGGGGACAGGCTCTGGGCTACACCTTC. As protein: CATMDGGQALGYTF.

The chain combines TRBV4-1 with TRBJ2-7; tentative D call: TRBD2 (5 bases). V gave up 1 base and J gave up 1 base, with 11 bases separating them. Germline CDR1 reads MGHRA; CDR2 reads YSYEKL. The CDR3 covers 15 residues. The CDR3 DNA follows: TGCGCCAGCAGCCAAGTGTTAACGGGATCCTACGAGCAGTACTTC. It specifies CASSQVLTGSYEQYF.

This chain links TRBV29-1 with TRBJ2-3, with 7 bases fitting TRBD2. The CDR3 covers 15 residues. The trim removed 3 bases at V and 0 bases at J, leaving 6 bases unmatched. CDR1 is SQVTM, CDR2 ANQGSEA, per germline. CDR3 sequence reads: CSVEESGASTDTQYF. In DNA form, the CDR3 reads TGCAGCGTTGAGGAGAGCGGGGCTAGCACAGATACGCAGTATTTT.

The chain uses TRBV5-1 and TRBJ2-5, with 10 bases fitting TRBD1. CDR3 length: 15 amino acids. With 3 bases clipped from V and 5 bases from J, the junction kept 7 bases outside the gene matches. Looked up from germline, CDR1 is SGHRS and CDR2 is YFSETQ. CDR3 nucleotides: TGCGCCAGCAGCTCGGGACAGGGGTTTACGGAGACCCAGTACTTC. Translation gives CASSSGQGFTETQYF.

J is TRBJ1-2 and V is TRBV5-5; the D gene is possibly TRBD1 (6 bases). Trimming removed 4 bases at V and 1 base at J, with 14 bases between. Germline CDR1 reads SGHKS; CDR2 reads YYEKEE (reference sequence). The CDR3 has 15 residues. The CDR3 DNA follows: TGTGCCAGCAGCCAGTTGAGACAGGTTAACTATGGCTACACCTTC. It translates to CASSQLRQVNYGYTF.

This rearrangement joins TRBV15 to TRBJ2-1, with D possibly matching TRBD2 (7 bases). Trimming left V 1 base short and J 10 bases short, with 17 bases between. In germline, CDR1 is LNHNV, CDR2 YYDKDF (reference sequence). This CDR3 spans 15 amino acids. CDR3 DNA sequence: TGTGCCACCAGCAGAGGCGGGGGCCCTCCAGAGGAGCAGTTCTTC. It specifies CATSRGGGPPEEQFF.

This chain joins TRBV6-6 and TRBJ2-7; 8 nucleotides align to TRBD1. The CDR3 sequence is 15 residues long. The V segment lost 6 bases and the J segment 3 bases; nucleotides outside the gene matches: 10. Germline values: CDR1 MNHNY, CDR2 SVGAGI (reference sequence). CDR3 amino acids: CASRKDRGDLYEQYF. CDR3 coding DNA: TGTGCCAGCAGGAAAGACAGGGGTGACCTCTACGAGCAGTACTTC.

The rearrangement uses TRBV7-8 and TRBJ2-1; TRBD2 matches 9 bases. This CDR3 region has 15 residues. V dropped 1 base and J dropped 10; count of bases not matched to a gene: 8. Germline V CDR1 and CDR2: SGHVS, FQNEAQ. The CDR3 here is CASSLVSLAGIEQFF. The CDR3 coding sequence is TGTGCCAGCAGCTTAGTAAGCCTAGCGGGAATCGAGCAGTTCTTC.

The chain couples TRBV11-2 to TRBJ1-2; TRBD1 matches at 7 bases. CDR3 size: 13 residues. Trimming cost V 4 bases and J 7 bases; bases outside gene matches: 6. CDR1 and CDR2 (germline): SGHAT, FQNNGV. CDR3 in amino acids: CASSSRQGGGYTF. The CDR3 coding sequence is TGTGCCAGCAGCTCGAGACAGGGAGGTGGCTACACCTTC.

The chain employs TRBV5-4 and TRBJ2-5; 10 nucleotides line up with TRBD2. Trimming removed 3 bases from V and 4 bases from J; junction bases left unmatched: 6. The germline V gene encodes CDR1 SGHNT and CDR2 YYREEE (reference sequence). This CDR3 has 15 residues. CDR3 protein: CASSYPGTSAETQYF. CDR3 DNA: TGTGCCAGCAGCTACCCCGGGACTAGCGCAGAGACCCAGTACTTC. The whole variable domain, filled in from reference TRBV5-4 and TRBJ2-5, reads ETGVTQSPTHLIKTRGQQVTLRCSSQSGHNTVSWYQQALGQGPQFIFQYYREEENGRGNFPPRFSGLQFPNYSSELNVNALELDDSALYLCASSYPGTSAETQYFGPGTRLLVL.

This chain connects TRBV9 to TRBJ2-3; maybe TRBD2 (5 bases). V was shortened by 1 base and J by 5 bases, with 8 bases between the two germline ends. Germline V gives CDR1 SGDLS, CDR2 YYNGEE. The CDR3 runs to 13 residues. CDR3 protein: CASSVSGKDTQYF. CDR3 coding DNA: TGTGCCAGCAGCGTATCGGGGAAAGATACGCAGTATTTT. The whole variable domain, remainder taken from reference TRBV9 and TRBJ2-3, is DSGVTQTPKHLITATGQRVTLRCSPRSGDLSVYWYQQSLDQGLQFLIQYYNGEERAKGNILERFSAQQFPDLHSELNLSSLELGDSALYFCASSVSGKDTQYFGPGTRLTVL.

The chain uses TRBV6-5 and TRBJ1-1; D possibly corresponds to TRBD1 (5 bases). Trimming removed 6 bases at V and 0 bases at J, with 11 bases between. This CDR3 contains 14 residues. Germline V CDR1 and CDR2: MNHEY, SVGAGI. The CDR3 reads CASRKGLMNTEAFF. Here the CDR3 DNA reads TGTGCCAGCAGGAAGGGACTCATGAACACTGAAGCTTTCTTT.

The chain combines TRBV6-1 with TRBJ1-3; TRBD1 is a possible D gene (5 bases). This CDR3 has 18 residues. V was trimmed by 2 bases and J by 2 bases, leaving 19 bases between them. Germline CDR1 is MNHNS and CDR2 is SASEGT. This chain's CDR3 is CASSEKGLMVYAGNTIYF. The CDR3 nucleotides read TGTGCCAGCAGTGAAAAGGGGCTGATGGTTTACGCTGGAAACACCATATATTTT.

A few counts support this clone. The rearrangement links TRBV5-1 to TRBJ1-2; D might be TRBD1 (6 bases). Trimming removed 2 bases at V and 3 bases at J, with 11 bases between. Germline CDR1 is SGHRS and CDR2 is YFSETQ. The CDR3 is 14 residues long. The CDR3 nucleotides are TGCGCCAGCAGCTTATTGCCAGGGGACTATGGCTACACCTTC. This gives the protein CASSLLPGDYGYTF.

This chain uses TRBV15 with TRBJ1-3; TRBD1 is a possible D gene (6 bases). The CDR3 sequence is 17 residues long. Germline V gene lookup returns CDR1 LNHNV and CDR2 YYDKDF (reference sequence). V shed 1 base and J shed 0 bases, with 13 bases lying between them. DNA for the CDR3: TGTGCCACCAGCAGAGCTCCAGGGGTCGACTCTGGAAACACCATATATTTT. It yields the protein CATSRAPGVDSGNTIYF.

This clone was picked up a small number of times. The CDR3 sequence: CASSASTGGGTEAFF. CDR3 sequence (DNA): TGTGCCAGCAGTGCCTCAACAGGGGGCGGCACTGAAGCTTTCTTT. The genes are TRBV6-4 and TRBJ1-1; 9 bases fit TRBD1. This CDR3 is 15 amino acids long. V was clipped by 4 bases and J by 4 bases; unmatched bases: 7. Germline V lookup: CDR1 MRHNA, CDR2 SNTAGT.

This sequence joins TRBV7-3 and TRBJ2-7, with TRBD1 matching 8 bases. CDR3 length: 14 amino acids. V lost 5 bases to trimming and J lost 5 bases; unmatched junction nucleotides: 8. CDR1 and CDR2 (germline): SGHTA, FQGTGA. The CDR3 loop reads CASSRTGLTDEQYF. The CDR3 DNA reads TGTGCCAGCAGCCGGACAGGGTTAACAGACGAGCAGTACTTC.

The chain recombines TRBV28 with TRBJ2-5, with TRBD1 as a possible D gene (6 bases). Between the trimmed V and J ends, which lost 6 bases and 4 bases, there was a span of 15 bases. Germline CDR1 reads MDHEN; CDR2 reads SYDVKM. CDR3 length: 14 amino acids. Written as DNA, the CDR3 is TGTGCCAGCAGCCCAAACACAGGGTCAGAGACCCAGTACTTC. This gives the protein CASSPNTGSETQYF.

The V call is TRBV5-4, the J call TRBJ2-7; possibly TRBD1 for D (6 bases). CDR3 length: 13 residues. V was trimmed by 1 base and J by 1 base, leaving 6 bases between them. Germline assignment: CDR1 SGHNT and CDR2 YYREEE (reference sequence). The CDR3 DNA sequence: TGTGCCAGCAGCTTGAGGGGGTCCTACGAGCAGTACTTC. It is translated as CASSLRGSYEQYF. The complete variable domain, with remaining parts taken from reference TRBV5-4 and TRBJ2-7, reads ETGVTQSPTHLIKTRGQQVTLRCSSQSGHNTVSWYQQALGQGPQFIFQYYREEENGRGNFPPRFSGLQFPNYSSELNVNALELDDSALYLCASSLRGSYEQYFGPGTRLTVT.

The chain joins TRBV7-3 to TRBJ1-1; unclear D gene. CDR1 SGHTA and CDR2 FQGTGA come from the germline V gene. The CDR3 spans 14 residues. V gave up 4 bases and J gave up 6 bases, with 15 bases separating them. The CDR3: CASSSAGNWAEAFF. The CDR3 DNA is TGTGCCAGCAGCTCCGCCGGGAATTGGGCTGAAGCTTTCTTT.

V and J are TRBV19 and TRBJ1-5, with 7 nucleotides matching TRBD1. The germline V gene encodes CDR1 LNHDA and CDR2 SQIVND (reference sequence). This CDR3 region has 16 residues. V lost 5 bases to trimming and J lost 9 bases; unmatched junction nucleotides: 16. CDR3 amino acids: CASSGLLRDSAWPQHF. DNA of the CDR3: TGTGCCAGTAGTGGACTTTTACGGGACAGTGCATGGCCCCAGCATTTT. Full variable domain (remainder filled in from reference TRBV19 and TRBJ1-5): DGGITQSPKYLFRKEGQNVTLSCEQNLNHDAMYWYRQDPGQGLRLIYYSQIVNDFQKGDIAEGYSVSREKKESFPLTVTSAQKNPTAFYLCASSGLLRDSAWPQHFGDGTRLSIL.

The chain joins TRBV5-6 to TRBJ1-4; D call uncertain. V was clipped by 0 bases and J by 5 bases, with 8 bases between them. The CDR3 sequence is 14 residues long. Germline CDR1 SGHDT, CDR2 YYEEEE. The CDR3 DNA is TGTGCCAGCAGCTTGGGACATTTCAATGAAAAACTGTTTTTT. Translating it yields CASSLGHFNEKLFF. Full variable domain (missing parts from reference TRBV5-6 and TRBJ1-4): DAGVTQSPTHLIKTRGQQVTLRCSPKSGHDTVSWYQQALGQGPQFIFQYYEEEERQRGNFPDRFSGHQFPNYSSELNVNALLLGDSALYLCASSLGHFNEKLFFGSGTQLSVL.

This clone was recorded a few times. The V gene is TRBV14, the J gene TRBJ2-7; 10 bases fit TRBD2. Germline CDR1 and CDR2: SGHDN and FVKESK. The trim removed 5 bases at V and 6 bases at J, leaving 10 bases unmatched. The CDR3 runs 15 residues. CDR3 loop: CASSSKLAGLGEQYF. The CDR3 DNA reads as TGTGCCAGCAGCTCGAAACTAGCGGGATTGGGCGAGCAGTACTTC.

Here the CDR3 reads CASSFEGDPQETQYF. The DNA for the CDR3 is TGCGCCAGCAGCTTCGAGGGGGACCCTCAAGAGACCCAGTACTTC. The chain recombines TRBV5-1 with TRBJ2-5, with D tentatively TRBD1 (6 bases). The germline V gene has CDR1 SGHRS and CDR2 YFSETQ. This CDR3 comprises 15 residues. Trimming took off 2 bases at V and 2 bases at J, with 13 bases between the two ends.

The genes are TRBV7-2 and TRBJ2-2; the D gene is possibly TRBD2 (6 bases). CDR1 and CDR2 from the germline V gene are SGHTA and FQGNSA. V was shortened by 0 bases and J by 2 bases, with 10 bases between the two germline ends. The CDR3 consists of 16 residues. The CDR3 DNA reads TGTGCCAGCAGCTTAGCCGCTAGCGCTAACACCGGGGAGCTGTTTTTT. Protein sequence: CASSLAASANTGELFF.

The rearrangement links TRBV14 to TRBJ2-7; 9 bases are a match to TRBD2. The CDR3 spans 17 residues. Germline V gene lookup returns CDR1 SGHDN and CDR2 FVKESK. V was clipped by 4 bases and J by 7 bases; unmatched bases: 17. CDR3 bases: TGTGCCAGCAGCCCGATAGCCAGGGCTAGCGGGACTGGGGAGCAGTACTTC. This sequence encodes CASSPIARASGTGEQYF.